This TCR beta chain was sequenced during a study of blood T cell repertoires in COVID-19. Study-level information: Sources were T cells, B-cell-depleted T cells, or PBMCs; the material itself was cDNA or gDNA.

J lost 7 bases, V lost 8 bases, and 13 bases had no gene match. Germline V gene sequence: CDR1 MDHEN, CDR2 SYDVKM. The CDR3 has 14 residues. Original analysis: How many nucleated cells were present was estimated from reference gene primer amplification. Some clones are missing from TCRdb's copy, which holds only in-frame ones; the method was immunoSEQ multiplex PCR. That table furnishes V, J and clone size, whereas the DNA furnished D and trimming. Of about 200,000 clones listed, approximately 86% were seen once; the top ten hold under 0.9%. The receptor was isolated from a man aged 40-49 years with acute or convalescent COVID-19. The rearrangement joins TRBV28 to TRBJ2-5, with 7 bases fitting TRBD2. Material for sequencing was peripheral blood. The CDR3 sequence: CASGPLAAQRTQYF. The CDR3 region has the DNA TGTGCCAGCGGGCCTCTAGCGGCGCAACGGACCCAGTACTTC.